The 5 T cell receptor beta chains listed next were all sequenced from one sample in a study of T cell clonality in common variable immunodeficiency. The table came from immunoSEQ multiplex PCR; TCRdb's copy has only in-frame clones and leaves some out. The sample yields about 52,000 clones, without any singletons. The specimen sequenced was peripheral blood mononuclear cells. All receptors derive from a person between 18 and 69 years old in good health.

In this sample, this clone turned up many times. Read sequence stops 3 residues before the CDR3 end, and the germline J gene provides the missing end. V and J are TRBV6-1 and TRBJ2-7, with TRBD1 as a possible D gene (6 bases). V was trimmed by 3 bases and J by 3 bases, leaving 12 bases between them. CDR1 MNHNS and CDR2 SASEGT come from the germline V gene. This CDR3 has 14 residues. The CDR3 loop reads CASSESARGYEQYF. Incomplete CDR3 DNA: TGTGCCAGCAGTGAGTCAGCCAGGGGCTACGAG.

This clone was found a few times. The read stops 3 residues short of the end of the CDR3; the missing end is completed from the germline J gene. This chain uses TRBV10-2 with TRBJ2-2; weak D call: TRBD1 (6 bases). Germline CDR1 WSHSY, CDR2 SAAADI. The CDR3 loop spans 15 amino acids. Trimming shortened V by 10 bases and J by 0 bases, and 15 bases separated the two germline ends. CDR3 DNA, as far as it was read: TGCGCCATCAATACTCGGACAGCGAACACCGGGGAG. It is translated as CAINTRTANTGE. The whole CDR3 region reads CAINTRTANTGELFF.

This clone turned up a few times. CDR3 bases read: TGTGCCAGCAGTTCATCCCTGGGACAGCTGAAGACG. Protein: CASSSSLGQLKT. The CDR3 in full is CASSSSLGQLKTQYF. This chain uses TRBV7-8 with TRBJ2-3, with 7 nucleotides matching TRBD1. Coverage ceases 3 residues before the CDR3 finishes, and the germline J gene fills in the end. CDR1 is SGHVS, CDR2 FQNEAQ, per germline. This CDR3 has 15 amino acids.

This clone showed up many times. The read terminates 3 residues before the CDR3 end, so the remaining end is supplied by the germline J gene. This chain links TRBV7-3 with TRBJ1-4; no clear D. The CDR3 loop spans 13 amino acids. V lost 2 bases and J 8 bases, leaving 9 bases between the germline ends. CDR1 is SGHTA, CDR2 FQGTGA, per germline. CDR3 region: CASSLGSGEKLFF. Partial CDR3 DNA: TGTGCCAGCAGCTTAGGGTCGGGGGAAAAA.

The sample holds a few counts of this clone. The read ends 3 residues before the CDR3 terminus; that terminus is restored from the germline J gene. The chain combines TRBV2 with TRBJ1-4; 8 bases match TRBD1. CDR1 SNHLY and CDR2 FYNNEI come from the germline V gene. The CDR3 runs to 14 residues. Incomplete CDR3 DNA: TGTGCCAGCAGTGAACAGGGGGCGGATTCACCA. This codes for CASSEQGADSP. The CDR3 as a whole reads CASSEQGADSPLFF.